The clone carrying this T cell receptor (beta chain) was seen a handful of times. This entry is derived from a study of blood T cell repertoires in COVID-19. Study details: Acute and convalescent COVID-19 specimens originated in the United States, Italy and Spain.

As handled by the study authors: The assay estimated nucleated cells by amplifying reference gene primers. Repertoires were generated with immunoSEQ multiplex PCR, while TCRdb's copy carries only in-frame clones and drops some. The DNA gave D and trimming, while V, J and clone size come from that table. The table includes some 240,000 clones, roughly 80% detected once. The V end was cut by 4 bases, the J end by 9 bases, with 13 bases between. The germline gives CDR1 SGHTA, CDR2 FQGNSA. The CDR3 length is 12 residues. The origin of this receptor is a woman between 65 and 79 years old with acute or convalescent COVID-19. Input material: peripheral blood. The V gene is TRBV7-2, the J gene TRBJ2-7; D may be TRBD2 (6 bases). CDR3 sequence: CASSSTSLVQYF. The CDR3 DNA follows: TGTGCCAGCAGCTCTACTAGCCTGGTGCAGTACTTC.